This T cell receptor (beta chain) was documented in a study of blood T cell repertoires in COVID-19 (dated by TCRdb to the early 2020s). For the wider study: Collaborator samples came from the United States, Italy and Spain and covered acute and convalescent phases of COVID-19. The material from the prospective study consisted of cDNA or gDNA derived from T cells, B-cell-depleted T cells, or PBMCs. Deeply sampled blood TCRbeta repertoires from subjects exposed to, actively infected with, or recovered from COVID-19 were included in the dataset. A freely available public database, intended as a resource for researchers studying the immune response to SARS-CoV-2, is where the repertoires were released. The samples were drawn from the first 160 participants of the ongoing ImmuneRACE study and from more than 1,000 subjects provided by 6 global collaborators. The sample metadata nearly always contained a de-identified subject ID, COVID-19 status, age in years and sex. Where available, HLA class I and class II types were taken from metadata supplied by the sample provider and were not determined by assay-based typing.

Comment on this clone: The clone's antigen remains unknown. Within one base of it there is no much larger clone, and no base qualities were kept.

From V the trimming removes 2 bases and from J it removes 4 bases, while the gene matches leave 11 bases of the junction unaccounted for. In the germline V gene, CDR1 corresponds to KGHSH and CDR2 to LQKENI. The CDR3 measures 18 amino acids from cysteine to phenylalanine. Only the CDR3 region is kept as DNA, spanning 54 bases read in frame from base 1. TCRbeta CDR3 regions were amplified from genomic DNA by means of the immunoSEQ Assay, a bias-controlled multiplex PCR. Processing in the source paper ran as follows. The number of nucleated cells in each sample was estimated from the amplification of reference gene primers within the assay. To quantify the absolute abundance of each unique TCRbeta CDR3 rearrangement, sequence reads were collapsed and filtered. For each sample, productive Simpson clonality was calculated as the square root of Simpson's diversity index across productive rearrangements. TCRdb took over this immuneACCESS table, retaining in-frame rearrangements with V and J assigned. Such tables are incomplete; in checked studies, under half of the missing clones stem from an unresolved V gene, and the remainder is unexplained. V and J calls and clone size come straight from that table; D and trimming were deduced from the DNA. The sample includes roughly 380,000 clones, with over 85% observed a single time. The ten largest clones represent 3% to 4% of the sample.

One collaborating source in Seattle enrolled patients while the patients were actively infected and followed the patients over time throughout the course of disease. Whole blood was collected in K2EDTA tubes by collaborating institutions according to the institutions' own protocols. For TCRbeta analysis, collaborators shipped samples in one of three forms: frozen whole blood, isolated PBMCs, or DNA extracted from either of those sample types. General findings and caveats noted by the study authors: The amount of clinical and demographic metadata varied by source and participant and was provided uncurated.

The sequenced sample consisted of peripheral blood. The sequence joins TRBV18 to TRBJ2-3; TRBD2 agrees with 11 junctional bases. This clonotype originated in an older woman with COVID-19, enrolled during active disease. For the CDR3, the sequence is CASSPIHASGGLSDTQYF. In nucleotide form, the sequence is TGTGCCAGCTCACCAATACACGCTAGCGGGGGGCTGTCAGATACGCAGTATTTT.